The T cell receptor beta chain under discussion was sequenced for a study of OX40 agonist ivuxolimab in advanced cancers. Study as a whole: Patients receiving dose escalation had hepatocellular carcinoma, melanoma, renal cell or head and neck cancer.

Points on this clone: The antigen remains undetermined.

Prior autoimmune disease or systemic immunosuppression barred patients. Generated by immunoSEQ multiplex PCR, the TCRdb table keeps only in-frame clones and is missing some. The table lists roughly 60,000 clones, about 87% of them singletons. The ends were cut back, 2 bases at V and 4 bases at J, with 15 bases in the middle. Germline V CDR1 and CDR2: SGHAT, FQNNGV. This CDR3 comprises 16 residues. General study points: Relative to CD4+, CD8+ T cells held more expanded clones on average.

The specimen was CD4+ or CD8+ T cells sorted from blood, collected in a trial of the OX40 agonist ivuxolimab. The gene calls are TRBV11-2 and TRBJ2-1; D uncertain. This receptor was taken from an adult with an advanced solid tumor such as melanoma, head and neck, liver or kidney cancer. The CDR3 nucleotides are TGTGCCAGCAGCTTACGGCAGTCCCATGGATACAATGAGCAGTTCTTC. Translation gives CASSLRQSHGYNEQFF. Using reference TRBV11-2 and TRBJ2-1 for the parts outside the CDR3, the full variable domain is EAGVAQSPRYKIIEKRQSVAFWCNPISGHATLYWYQQILGQGPKLLIQFQNNGVVDDSQLPKDRFSAERLKGVDSTLKIQPAKLEDSAVYLCASSLRQSHGYNEQFFGPGTRLTVL.